This entry lists 26 T cell receptor beta chains sequenced from one sample in a study of cytomegalovirus exposure and HLA in healthy donors. This PCR relied on a set of 60 Vbeta primers and 13 Jbeta primers. Measured with immunoSEQ multiplex PCR; TCRdb has only the in-frame clones, and not every one. The sample lists under 150,000 clones; roughly 80% were seen once. Sequencing used PBMCs. The receptors shown here come from a woman aged 50 to 60 in good health and CMV-seropositive.

V is TRBV6-4 and J is TRBJ2-1; TRBD1 aligns across 9 bases. V was clipped by 6 bases and J by 14 bases; unmatched bases: 14. Germline lookup yields CDR1 MRHNA and CDR2 SNTAGT. The CDR3 spans 14 residues. CDR3: CASSLTITTGGEFF. The CDR3 nucleotides read TGTGCCAGCAGCCTTACTATAACGACAGGGGGGGAGTTCTTC.

The CDR3 DNA sequence: TGTGCCAGCAGCTTAGCAGGAGGATCCTCCGGAAACACCATATATTTT. Its protein is CASSLAGGSSGNTIYF. The rearrangement joins TRBV7-9 to TRBJ1-3; D remains ambiguous. Trimming cost V 0 bases and J 4 bases, with 13 bases left between them. The CDR3 has 16 residues. CDR1 is SEHNR, CDR2 FQNEAQ, per germline (reference sequence).

The gene calls are TRBV7-6 and TRBJ2-3; D unresolved. Germline lookup yields CDR1 SGHVS and CDR2 FNYEAQ. This CDR3 region has 14 residues. V lost 5 bases, J lost 2 bases, and 11 bases lay in between. The CDR3 region has the DNA TGTGCCAGCAGCGACCGTATAGCCACAGATACGCAGTATTTT. Translated, it gives CASSDRIATDTQYF.

CDR3 sequence reads: CAWSPPQGSYGYTF. CDR3 in DNA: TGTGCCTGGAGTCCTCCCCAGGGTTCCTATGGCTACACCTTC. This chain links TRBV30 with TRBJ1-2; D is possibly TRBD1 (5 bases). Germline CDR1 is GTSNPN and CDR2 is SVGIG (reference sequence). The V end was cut by 2 bases, the J end by 4 bases, with 14 bases between. The CDR3 sequence is 14 residues long.

In regard to this clone: The junction differs from germline at one of its ends, possibly a read error. J is TRBJ2-4 and V is TRBV23-1; the D gene is possibly TRBD2 (5 bases). TRBV23-1 is filed as an ORF, its function uncertain. This CDR3 region has 14 residues. The CDR3 protein is CASPRGSIFGPQFF. DNA for the CDR3: TGCGCCAGCCCCCGGGGTTCCATTTTCGGTCCGCAATTCTTC.

For the CDR3, the DNA is TGTGCCAGCAGTTACTTTTCGTCACTCTTCTCCTACGAGCAGTACTTC. It translates to CASSYFSSLFSYEQYF. J is TRBJ2-7 and V is TRBV6-5; D is undetermined. Per the germline V gene, CDR1 is MNHEY and CDR2 is SVGAGI. This CDR3 has 16 amino acids. V lost 1 base and J 0 bases, leaving 13 bases between the germline ends.

This chain connects TRBV4-1 to TRBJ1-6; D may be TRBD1 (5 bases). V dropped 1 base and J dropped 4 bases, with 14 bases sitting between them. The length of the CDR3 is 17 residues. Germline lookup yields CDR1 MGHRA and CDR2 YSYEKL. CDR3 in DNA: TGCGCCAGCAGCCAAGTTCGCGGAACAGGATATAATTCACCCCTCCACTTT. It specifies CASSQVRGTGYNSPLHF.

The V and J genes are TRBV19 and TRBJ1-1, with 8 bases that match TRBD1. Germline V gives CDR1 LNHDA, CDR2 SQIVND (reference sequence). The CDR3 has 15 residues. The junction had 13 bases not matched to a gene; V was cut back by 10 bases and J by 3 bases. In nucleotides, the CDR3 is TGTGCCACCTCCGACAGGGGTCTTTGGGACACTGAAGCTTTCTTT. It specifies CATSDRGLWDTEAFF.

The CDR3 reads CASREYMNTEAFF. CDR3 nucleotide sequence: TGTGCCAGCAGAGAATACATGAACACTGAAGCTTTCTTT. V is TRBV2 and J is TRBJ1-1; D is unresolved. V was trimmed by 6 bases and J by 0 bases, leaving 8 bases between them. Germline lookup yields CDR1 SNHLY and CDR2 FYNNEI. This CDR3 has 13 amino acids. Supplemented by reference TRBV2 and TRBJ1-1, the full variable domain reads EPEVTQTPSHQVTQMGQEVILRCVPISNHLYFYWYRQILGQKVEFLVSFYNNEISEKSEIFDDQFSVERPDGSNFTLKIRSTKLEDSAMYFCASREYMNTEAFFGQGTRLTVV.

V gene TRBV5-8 combines with J gene TRBJ2-1; 10 nucleotides line up with TRBD2. With 3 bases clipped from V and 4 bases from J, the junction kept 7 bases outside the gene matches. CDR1 is SGHTS, CDR2 YDEGEE, per germline. This CDR3 comprises 16 residues. DNA for the CDR3: TGTGCCAGCAGCTATTCTAGCGGGGGCCTTTACAATGAGCAGTTCTTC. It specifies CASSYSSGGLYNEQFF.

In the case of this clone: Germline and junction disagree at one end, which may indicate a read error. The chain recombines TRBV7-7 with TRBJ2-5; perhaps TRBD2 as D (6 bases). CDR1 is SSHAT, CDR2 FNYEAQ, per germline (reference sequence). This CDR3 has 15 amino acids. The CDR3 DNA reads as TGTGCTAGCAGCATAGGCGGGACGGGTCGGGAGACCCAGTACTTC. Translating it yields CASSIGGTGRETQYF.

The rearrangement links TRBV5-1 to TRBJ2-3, with a tentative D call TRBD1 (6 bases). CDR1 SGHRS and CDR2 YFSETQ come from the germline V gene. Trimming stripped 3 bases from V and 7 bases from J, with 12 bases between. This CDR3 region has 13 residues. CDR3 protein: CASSSTGSNTQYF. Here the CDR3 DNA reads TGCGCCAGCAGCTCTACAGGGTCAAATACGCAGTATTTT.

The chain is built from TRBV30 and TRBJ1-1; TRBD1 might be the D (5 bases). The V end lost 5 bases, the J end lost 1 base, and 5 bases lay between the germline ends. Germline V lookup: CDR1 GTSNPN, CDR2 SVGIG (reference sequence). The CDR3 totals 11 residues. The DNA for the CDR3 is TGTGCCTGGCAGGGGAACACTGAAGCTTTCTTT. As protein: CAWQGNTEAFF.

This rearrangement joins TRBV7-2 to TRBJ2-7, with D tentatively TRBD2 (5 bases). The V gene's germline CDR1 is SGHTA and CDR2 FQGNSA. Trimming took 1 base from V and 6 from J, leaving 10 bases between them. This CDR3 has 13 residues. The chain's CDR3 is CASSLGGPIEQYF. The CDR3 DNA follows: TGTGCCAGCAGCTTAGGAGGGCCGATCGAGCAGTACTTC.

With regard to this clone: Different DNA sequences within this sample yield the same CDR3. This chain joins TRBV5-1 and TRBJ2-3; 12 bases map to TRBD2. V lost 4 bases to trimming and J lost 2 bases; unmatched junction nucleotides: 5. Germline V gene sequence: CDR1 SGHRS, CDR2 YFSETQ. This CDR3 has 16 residues. CDR3 amino acids: CASSPRLAGATDTQYF. CDR3 nucleotides: TGCGCCAGCAGCCCGCGACTAGCGGGGGCCACAGATACGCAGTATTTT. Variable domain in full (rest from reference TRBV5-1 and TRBJ2-3): KAGVTQTPRYLIKTRGQQVTLSCSPISGHRSVSWYQQTPGQGLQFLFEYFSETQRNKGNFPGRFSGRQFSNSRSEMNVSTLELGDSALYLCASSPRLAGATDTQYFGPGTRLTVL.

The V and J genes are TRBV6-5 and TRBJ2-1; TRBD2 matches 10 bases. CDR1 and CDR2 (germline): MNHEY, SVGAGI. V dropped 5 bases and J dropped 6; count of bases not matched to a gene: 7. This CDR3 has 15 amino acids. The CDR3 DNA follows: TGTGCCAGCAGTACAAGCGGGGGGGCGGGCAATGAGCAGTTCTTC. Translated: CASSTSGGAGNEQFF.

This sequence joins TRBV11-1 and TRBJ1-1; the match to TRBD1 covers 9 bases. The CDR3 is 15 residues long. V shed 2 bases, J shed 6 bases, and the junction held 7 bases outside the gene matches. Germline V CDR1 and CDR2: SGHAT, FQDESV (reference sequence). The CDR3 DNA is TGTGCCAGCAGCTTACGGACAGGGGTCGGGGCTGAAGCTTTCTTT. Translating it yields CASSLRTGVGAEAFF.

This chain joins TRBV9 and TRBJ2-7; 8 nucleotides match TRBD1. CDR3 length: 15 amino acids. Germline trimming cut 3 bases from V and 4 bases from J; bases unmatched to any gene: 9. Germline V lookup: CDR1 SGDLS, CDR2 YYNGEE. The CDR3 DNA reads as TGTGCCAGCAGCGCAAGACAGGGGACATCTTACGAGCAGTACTTC. Its protein is CASSARQGTSYEQYF.

This clone has only one observation. The CDR3 sequence: CASSHGVGGETQYF. CDR3 DNA: TGTGCCAGCAGCCACGGAGTGGGGGGTGAGACCCAGTACTTC. The chain couples TRBV14 to TRBJ2-5, with a tentative D call TRBD2 (6 bases). Looked up from germline, CDR1 is SGHDN and CDR2 is FVKESK. The CDR3 consists of 14 residues. V lost 3 bases and J lost 5, with 13 bases in between.

This clone was detected only a few times. The genes are TRBV2 and TRBJ1-2; D may be TRBD1 (6 bases). V lost 10 bases and J lost 3, with 18 bases in between. Germline lookup yields CDR1 SNHLY and CDR2 FYNNEI. The CDR3 covers 14 residues. The CDR3 loop is CATKWGGLDYGYTF. The CDR3 DNA follows: TGTGCCACCAAATGGGGGGGGCTGGACTATGGCTACACCTTC.

The chain recombines TRBV7-3 with TRBJ2-5, with TRBD1 matching 8 bases. The J segment lost 4 bases and the V segment lost 5 bases, leaving 3 bases of the junction unmatched. Germline V gene sequence: CDR1 SGHTA, CDR2 FQGTGA. The CDR3 runs to 13 residues. The CDR3 coding sequence is TGTGCCAGCAGCCCCGGACAGGGAGAGACCCAGTACTTC. Its protein is CASSPGQGETQYF.

This clone was recorded once. The chain carries TRBV7-2 and TRBJ2-5, with D unresolved. Germline assignment: CDR1 SGHTA and CDR2 FQGNSA. The CDR3 has 14 residues. Between the trimmed V and J ends, which lost 1 base and 1 base, there was a span of 7 bases. The CDR3 bases are TGTGCCAGCAGCTTAGTGTCGAGCCAAGAGACCCAGTACTTC. Amino acid sequence: CASSLVSSQETQYF.

V and J are TRBV5-6 and TRBJ1-4; D remains ambiguous. The CDR3 loop spans 14 amino acids. Germline CDR1 is SGHDT and CDR2 is YYEEEE. The germline V and J ends were trimmed by 2 bases and 8 bases, with 13 bases remaining between them. CDR3: CASSFLQAMEKLFF. CDR3 coding DNA: TGTGCCAGCAGCTTTCTGCAGGCTATGGAAAAACTGTTTTTT.

The gene calls are TRBV5-4 and TRBJ1-1; no clear D. The CDR3 has 13 residues. V lost 1 base and J lost 0, with 4 bases in between. Germline CDR1 SGHNT, CDR2 YYREEE (reference sequence). CDR3 sequence (DNA): TGTGCCAGCAGCTTGCAGTTGAACACTGAAGCTTTCTTT. Protein product: CASSLQLNTEAFF. Together with reference TRBV5-4 and TRBJ1-1, the CDR3 gives the full variable domain: ETGVTQSPTHLIKTRGQQVTLRCSSQSGHNTVSWYQQALGQGPQFIFQYYREEENGRGNFPPRFSGLQFPNYSSELNVNALELDDSALYLCASSLQLNTEAFFGQGTRLTVV.

The rearrangement links TRBV7-3 to TRBJ2-1; 8 bases fit TRBD2. Germline CDR1 and CDR2: SGHTA and FQGTGA. The CDR3 spans 16 residues. Unmatched junction bases numbered 9, after V lost 2 bases and J lost 6 bases. Here the CDR3 reads CASSLPGSGGGNEQFF. In DNA, the CDR3 is TGTGCCAGCAGCTTACCCGGGAGCGGGGGTGGCAATGAGCAGTTCTTC. Complete variable domain (other parts from reference TRBV7-3 and TRBJ2-1): GAGVSQTPSNKVTEKGKYVELRCDPISGHTALYWYRQSLGQGPEFLIYFQGTGAADDSGLPNDRFFAVRPEGSVSTLKIQRTERGDSAVYLCASSLPGSGGGNEQFFGPGTRLTVL.

The J gene is TRBJ1-6, the V gene TRBV4-1; TRBD1 is a possible D gene (5 bases). Germline CDR1 MGHRA, CDR2 YSYEKL. V lost 8 bases to trimming and J lost 10 bases, with 21 bases between them. CDR3 length equals 15 residues. The DNA of the CDR3 is TGCGCCAGCCTACCTACAGGAGGGCGAGACTCACCCCTCCACTTT. Protein product: CASLPTGGRDSPLHF.